The 15 T cell receptor beta chains below come from one sample, sequenced in a study of T cells in Graves' hyperthyroidism and ophthalmopathy. The CDR3 regions of TCR beta were amplified from RNA transcripts. During a first-round RT-PCR of the TCR CDR3, the HTBI primer set was used. From the multiplex PCR reads, TCRdb called clonotypes with MiXCR, one entry per CDR3 protein. This table holds roughly 100,000 distinct CDR3 sequences, roughly 40% found once. The material sequenced was peripheral blood or thyroid tissue (not recorded which). The receptors shown here come from a woman aged 30 to 39 with Graves' hyperthyroidism.

This clonotype was seen at least ten times. The V gene is TRBV5-1, the J gene TRBJ1-1, with 10 bases aligning to TRBD1. After removal of 4 bases from V and 0 bases from J, the junction contained 3 bases not matched to a gene. The germline CDR1 and CDR2 sequences are SGHRS and YFSETQ. CDR3 size: 15 residues. The CDR3 DNA is TGCGCCAGCAGCCTGGGACAGGGGATGAACACTGAAGCTTTCTTT. Encoded protein: CASSLGQGMNTEAFF.

In its sample, this clonotype was seen many times. The chain links TRBV30 to TRBJ1-6; TRBD1 is a possible D gene (5 bases). V gave up 5 bases and J gave up 10 bases, with 12 bases separating them. The CDR3 is 12 amino acids. Germline lookup yields CDR1 GTSNPN and CDR2 SVGIG (reference sequence). Here the CDR3 reads CAWGAEGSPLHF. The CDR3 region has the DNA TGTGCCTGGGGGGCAGAGGGCTCACCCCTCCACTTT.

This clonotype was seen repeatedly, ten times or more. The gene calls are TRBV3-1 and TRBJ1-1, with D hard to call. Germline CDR1 LGHDT, CDR2 YNNKEL (reference sequence). V lost 2 bases to trimming and J lost 1 base, with 8 bases between them. CDR3 length equals 14 residues. The CDR3 bases are TGTGCCAGCAGCCAATGGGCGCGGAACACTGAAGCTTTCTTT. It codes for CASSQWARNTEAFF.

About this clonotype itself: Just one base apart from a much larger clone, this may be a read error. This chain joins TRBV5-1 and TRBJ2-3; no clear D gene. Germline V lookup: CDR1 SGHRS, CDR2 YFSETQ. The length of the CDR3 is 15 residues. CDR3 region: CASRLVESLTDTRYF. As DNA, the CDR3 is TGCGCCAGCAGGCTGGTGGAGTCCCTCACAGATACGCGGTATTTT.

V and J are TRBV7-9 and TRBJ2-2, with TRBD2 identical over 10 bases. CDR1 is SEHNR and CDR2 is FQNEAQ in the germline V gene (reference sequence). The CDR3 totals 17 residues. Germline trimming cut 5 bases from V and 3 bases from J; bases unmatched to any gene: 9. Here the CDR3 reads CASSQDLAGEHTGELFF. The CDR3 DNA is TGTGCCAGCAGCCAAGATCTAGCGGGAGAACACACCGGGGAGCTGTTTTTT.

This clonotype has ten or more counts. The V and J genes are TRBV9 and TRBJ2-7; D not certain. The CDR3 runs 14 residues. CDR1 and CDR2 (germline): SGDLS, YYNGEE. The V gene lost 4 bases and the J gene lost 1 base, with 12 bases spanning the gap. The CDR3 DNA follows: TGTGCCAGCAGCCCCAGTTGGGGTTCCTACGAGCAGTACTTC. Translation gives CASSPSWGSYEQYF.

The sample holds many counts of this clonotype. This sequence joins TRBV5-1 and TRBJ2-5; TRBD1 matches 8 bases. Unmatched junction bases numbered 4, after V lost 4 bases and J lost 5 bases. The CDR3 sequence is 13 residues long. Germline loops: CDR1 SGHRS, CDR2 YFSETQ. The CDR3 is CASSQGAGETQYF. The CDR3 region has the DNA TGCGCCAGCAGCCAGGGGGCGGGCGAGACCCAGTACTTC.

This clonotype was seen at least ten times. This chain uses TRBV28 with TRBJ1-1; no clear D gene. Looked up from germline, CDR1 is MDHEN and CDR2 is SYDVKM. Between the trimmed V and J ends, which lost 3 bases and 1 base, there was a span of 12 bases. The CDR3 extends over 15 amino acids. The CDR3: CASSFPGEPNTEAFF. The CDR3 region has the DNA TGTGCCAGCAGTTTTCCTGGAGAACCGAACACTGAAGCTTTCTTT.

The chain links TRBV10-3 to TRBJ2-6; tentative D call: TRBD1 (6 bases). Trimming took 2 bases from V and 4 from J, leaving 12 bases between them. Germline loops: CDR1 ENHRY, CDR2 SYGVKD. The CDR3 has 16 amino acids. For the CDR3, the DNA is TGTGCCATCAGTGAGCAAACAGGGCCCGGGGCCAACGTCCTGACTTTC. It encodes CAISEQTGPGANVLTF.

In its sample, this clonotype was seen many times. The V and J genes are TRBV9 and TRBJ1-3; no definite D call. Looked up from germline, CDR1 is SGDLS and CDR2 is YYNGEE. V was shortened by 2 bases and J by 2 bases, with 11 bases between the two germline ends. The length of the CDR3 is 15 residues. As DNA, the CDR3 is TGTGCCAGCAGCGTGGAGGGAGGCACTGGAAACACCATATATTTT. Translation gives CASSVEGGTGNTIYF. Full variable domain (outside the CDR3, taken from reference TRBV9 and TRBJ1-3): DSGVTQTPKHLITATGQRVTLRCSPRSGDLSVYWYQQSLDQGLQFLIQYYNGEERAKGNILERFSAQQFPDLHSELNLSSLELGDSALYFCASSVEGGTGNTIYFGEGSWLTVV.

With respect to this clonotype: The conserved phenylalanine or tryptophan normally closing the CDR3 is absent here, so this likely arose from a read error. The rearrangement uses TRBV5-1 and TRBJ2-7, with D possibly being TRBD1 (5 bases). Germline V gene sequence: CDR1 SGHRS, CDR2 YFSETQ. The CDR3 extends over 14 amino acids. The V and J ends lost 2 bases and 2 bases respectively, with 11 bases between them. CDR3 in amino acids: CASSLVGQAYEQYI. CDR3 bases: TGCGCCAGCAGCTTAGTTGGACAAGCCTACGAGCAGTACATC.

This clonotype was observed a few times. The chain joins TRBV10-3 to TRBJ2-7; 9 bases match TRBD1. The CDR3 spans 15 residues. Germline CDR1 ENHRY, CDR2 SYGVKD. Trimming removed 6 bases from V and 5 bases from J; junction bases left unmatched: 11. The CDR3 protein is CAISADRGAPHEQYF. The CDR3 nucleotides read TGTGCCATCAGCGCGGACAGGGGAGCTCCCCACGAGCAGTACTTC.

Concerning this clonotype itself: At one end the junction does not follow the germline gene, possibly because of a read error. The chain carries TRBV24-1 and TRBJ2-1, with unresolved D. The CDR3 extends over 17 amino acids. The V gene's germline CDR1 is KGHDR and CDR2 SFDVKD. CDR3 nucleotides: TGTGCCACCAGTGACCCCCGTTTTGGTTCACTCTACAGTGAGCAGTTCTTC. Its protein is CATSDPRFGSLYSEQFF.

This clonotype was detected many times. The chain uses TRBV6-6 and TRBJ1-5, with 8 bases identical to TRBD1. V shed 5 bases, J shed 4 bases, and the junction held 7 bases outside the gene matches. This CDR3 has 15 residues. CDR1 MNHNY and CDR2 SVGAGI come from the germline V gene (reference sequence). As DNA, the CDR3 is TGTGCCAGCAGTGCGCCCGACAGGGGTAATCAGCCCCAGCATTTT. It codes for CASSAPDRGNQPQHF.

This clonotype turned up a few times. This chain joins TRBV29-1 and TRBJ2-3, with no clear D. Trimming removed 4 bases from V and 1 base from J, with 15 bases in between. The length of the CDR3 is 15 residues. Germline V gene lookup returns CDR1 SQVTM and CDR2 ANQGSEA. The CDR3 region is CSVARYELRTDTQYF. The CDR3 DNA sequence: TGCAGCGTTGCAAGGTACGAACTTCGCACAGATACGCAGTATTTT.